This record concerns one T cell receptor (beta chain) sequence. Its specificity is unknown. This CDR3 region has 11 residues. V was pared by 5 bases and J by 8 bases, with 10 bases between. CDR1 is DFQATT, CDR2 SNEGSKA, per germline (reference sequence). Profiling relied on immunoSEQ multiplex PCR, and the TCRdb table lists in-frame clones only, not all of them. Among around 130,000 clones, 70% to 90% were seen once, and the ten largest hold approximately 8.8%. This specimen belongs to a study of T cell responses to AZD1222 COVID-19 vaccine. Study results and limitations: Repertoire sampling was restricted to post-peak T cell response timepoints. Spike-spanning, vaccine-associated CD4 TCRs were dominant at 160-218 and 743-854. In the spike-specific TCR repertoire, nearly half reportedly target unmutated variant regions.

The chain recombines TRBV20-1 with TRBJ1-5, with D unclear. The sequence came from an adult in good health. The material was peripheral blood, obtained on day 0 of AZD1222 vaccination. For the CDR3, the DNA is TGCAGTGCTTCTATAGGAGAGCCCCAGCATTTT. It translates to CSASIGEPQHF.